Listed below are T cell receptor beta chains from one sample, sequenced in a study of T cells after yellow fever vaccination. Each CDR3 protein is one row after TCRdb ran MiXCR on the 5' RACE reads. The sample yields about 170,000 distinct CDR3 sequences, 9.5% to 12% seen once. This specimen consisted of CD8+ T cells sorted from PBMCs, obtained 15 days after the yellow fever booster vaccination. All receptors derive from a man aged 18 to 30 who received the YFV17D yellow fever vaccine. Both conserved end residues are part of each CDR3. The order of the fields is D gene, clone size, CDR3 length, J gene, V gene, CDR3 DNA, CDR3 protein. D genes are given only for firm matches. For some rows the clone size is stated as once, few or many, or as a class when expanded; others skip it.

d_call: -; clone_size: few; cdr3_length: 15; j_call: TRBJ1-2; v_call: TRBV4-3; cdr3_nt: TGCGCCAGCAGCCAAGATCTTCCCGGGAACTATGGCTACACCTTC; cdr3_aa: CASSQDLPGNYGYTF
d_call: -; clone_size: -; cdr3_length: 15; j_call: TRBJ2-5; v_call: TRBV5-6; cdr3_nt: TGTGCCAGCAGCTTCGTAAGAAATCCCCGGGAGACCCAGTACTTC; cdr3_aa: CASSFVRNPRETQYF
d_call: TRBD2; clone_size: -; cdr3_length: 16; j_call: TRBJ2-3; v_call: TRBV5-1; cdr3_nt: TGCGCCAGCAGCTTCAGACTAGCGGCTAGCACAGATACGCAGTATTTT; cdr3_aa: CASSFRLAASTDTQYF
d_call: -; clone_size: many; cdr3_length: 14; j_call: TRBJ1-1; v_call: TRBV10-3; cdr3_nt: TGTGCCATCAGGCAGACAGGATCCTCCCCTGAAGCTTTCTTT; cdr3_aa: CAIRQTGSSPEAFF
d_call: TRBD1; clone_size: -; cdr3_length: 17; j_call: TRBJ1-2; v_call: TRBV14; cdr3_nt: TGTGCCAGCAGCCAAGGGGACAGGGAACCTGCTAACTATGGCTACACCTTC; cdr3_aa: CASSQGDREPANYGYTF
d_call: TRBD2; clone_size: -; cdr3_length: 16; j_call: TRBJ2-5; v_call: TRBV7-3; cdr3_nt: TGTGCCAGCAGCCCCCAGGGCGGGGGGGCCGTGGAGACCCAGTACTTC; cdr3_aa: CASSPQGGGAVETQYF
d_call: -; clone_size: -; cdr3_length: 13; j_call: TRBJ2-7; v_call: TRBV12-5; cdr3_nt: TGTGCTAGTGGTTCGTGGATGGGAGAAGAGCAGTACTTC; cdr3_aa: CASGSWMGEEQYF
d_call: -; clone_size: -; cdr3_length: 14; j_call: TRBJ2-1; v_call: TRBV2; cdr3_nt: TGTGCCAGCAGACCTGACTGGGCCTTCGATGAGCAGTTCTTC; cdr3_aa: CASRPDWAFDEQFF
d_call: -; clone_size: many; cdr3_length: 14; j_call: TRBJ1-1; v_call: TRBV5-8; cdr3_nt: TGTGCCAGCAGCCCAGGGTACTCGAACACTGAAGCTTTCTTT; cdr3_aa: CASSPGYSNTEAFF
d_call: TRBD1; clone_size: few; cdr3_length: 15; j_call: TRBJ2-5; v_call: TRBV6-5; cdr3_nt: TGTGCCAGCAGACGGACAGGGGGGACACAAGAGACCCAGTACTTC; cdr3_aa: CASRRTGGTQETQYF
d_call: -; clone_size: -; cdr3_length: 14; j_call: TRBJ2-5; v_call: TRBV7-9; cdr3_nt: TGTGCCAGCAGCCACCCCAGCTTCCAAGAGACCCAGTACTTC; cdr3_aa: CASSHPSFQETQYF
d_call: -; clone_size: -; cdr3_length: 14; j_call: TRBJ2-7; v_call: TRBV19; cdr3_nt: TGTGCCAGTAGTATGAAGGGTGGATTGGGCGAGCAGTACTTC; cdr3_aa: CASSMKGGLGEQYF
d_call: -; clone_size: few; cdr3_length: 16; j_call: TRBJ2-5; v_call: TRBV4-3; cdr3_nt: TGCGCCAGCAGCCCCTCAAGGGAAGAAGTGGGGGAGACCCAGTACTTC; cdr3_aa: CASSPSREEVGETQYF
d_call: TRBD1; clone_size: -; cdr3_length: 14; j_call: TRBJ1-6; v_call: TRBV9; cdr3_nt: TGTGCCAGCAGCCCAACCCCGGACAGGGGGCCCCTCCACTTT; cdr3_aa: CASSPTPDRGPLHF
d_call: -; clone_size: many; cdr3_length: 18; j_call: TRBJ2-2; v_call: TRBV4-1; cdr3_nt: TGCGCCAGCAGCCCCGGAGGTGGTAGGGGGGCGAACACCGGGGAGCTGTTTTTT; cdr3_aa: CASSPGGGRGANTGELFF
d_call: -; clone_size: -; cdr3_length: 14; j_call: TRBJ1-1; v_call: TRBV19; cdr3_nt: TGTGCCAGTAGCCCTGAGGGGTCGAACACTGAAGCTTTCTTT; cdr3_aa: CASSPEGSNTEAFF
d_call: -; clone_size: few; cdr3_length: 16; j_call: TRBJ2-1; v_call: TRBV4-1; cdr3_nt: TGCGCCAGCAGCCAAGCTCTTGGGGGCTCAAAGGATGAGCAGTTCTTC; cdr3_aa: CASSQALGGSKDEQFF
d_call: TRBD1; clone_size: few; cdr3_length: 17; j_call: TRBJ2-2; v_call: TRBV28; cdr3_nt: TGTGCCAGCAGTCGCCCAGACAGGGCCTCGAACACCGGGGAGCTGTTTTTT; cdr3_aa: CASSRPDRASNTGELFF
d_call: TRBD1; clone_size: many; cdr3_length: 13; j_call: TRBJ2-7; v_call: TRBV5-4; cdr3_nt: TGTGCCAGCAGCTCGGACAGGCACTACGAGCAGTACTTC; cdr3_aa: CASSSDRHYEQYF
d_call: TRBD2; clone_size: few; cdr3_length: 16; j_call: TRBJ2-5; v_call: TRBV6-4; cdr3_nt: TGTGCCAGCAATCACCTAGCGGGGGCCTCTCAAGAGACCCAGTACTTC; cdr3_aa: CASNHLAGASQETQYF
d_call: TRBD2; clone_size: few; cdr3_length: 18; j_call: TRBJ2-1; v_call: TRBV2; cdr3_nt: TGTGCCAGCAGTGGATTTGGACTAGCGGGGGGGATCCACAATGAGCAGTTCTTC; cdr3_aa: CASSGFGLAGGIHNEQFF
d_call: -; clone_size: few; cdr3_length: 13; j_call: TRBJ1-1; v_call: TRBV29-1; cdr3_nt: TGCAGCGTTGAATCCCCGACCCCAACTGAAGCTTTCTTT; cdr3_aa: CSVESPTPTEAFF
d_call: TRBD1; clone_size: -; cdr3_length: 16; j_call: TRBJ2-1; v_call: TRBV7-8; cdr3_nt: TGTGCCAGCAGCCTCCGACAGGGCGAATACCACAATGAGCAGTTCTTC; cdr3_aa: CASSLRQGEYHNEQFF
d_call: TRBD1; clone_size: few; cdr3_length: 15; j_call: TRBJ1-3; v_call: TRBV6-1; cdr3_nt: TGTGCCAGCAGTGAAGGGACAGGGGGGGGAAACACCATATATTTT; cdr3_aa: CASSEGTGGGNTIYF
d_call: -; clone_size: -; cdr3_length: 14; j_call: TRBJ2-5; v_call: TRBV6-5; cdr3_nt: TGTGCCAGCAGTTACTCAGGACAGTGGGAGACCCAGTACTTC; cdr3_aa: CASSYSGQWETQYF